Following are 27 T cell receptor beta chains from one sample sequenced in a study of technical replicates of blood from a few donors. The method was immunoSEQ multiplex PCR; TCRdb's version includes in-frame clones alone and lacks a portion of them. The profile shows more than 65,000 clones, roughly 94% of them singletons. Sample: T cells isolated from PBMCs. These receptor sequences come from a human donor in good health.

This chain joins TRBV28 and TRBJ1-2; TRBD1 might be the D (6 bases). V lost 5 bases and J lost 4, with 11 bases in between. In germline, CDR1 is MDHEN, CDR2 SYDVKM. The CDR3 consists of 13 residues. CDR3 sequence: CASSAGEFYGYTF. The CDR3, as DNA: TGTGCCAGCAGTGCAGGGGAGTTCTATGGCTACACCTTC.

The V gene is TRBV19, the J gene TRBJ1-2, with a possible D match to TRBD1 (6 bases). The CDR3 contains 18 residues. Germline V CDR1 and CDR2: LNHDA, SQIVND (reference sequence). Trimming cost V 3 bases and J 5 bases, with 25 bases left between them. CDR3 protein: CASSISLGRGIAEYGYTF. Written as DNA, the CDR3 is TGTGCCAGTAGTATTAGCTTGGGCAGGGGAATAGCAGAGTATGGCTACACCTTC.

V is TRBV2 and J is TRBJ2-3; TRBD2 matches 8 bases. This CDR3 region has 17 residues. The V segment lost 2 bases and the J segment 1 base; nucleotides outside the gene matches: 8. Germline V lookup: CDR1 SNHLY, CDR2 FYNNEI. The CDR3 coding sequence is TGTGCCAGCAGTGAACCGGCTTTGCGGGGGGGCACAGATACGCAGTATTTT. It encodes CASSEPALRGGTDTQYF.

This chain uses TRBV28 with TRBJ2-7; 8 nucleotides line up with TRBD1. This CDR3 has 16 residues. CDR1 is MDHEN and CDR2 is SYDVKM in the germline V gene. V lost 2 bases, J lost 1 base, and 7 bases stayed unmatched. CDR3 bases: TGTGCCAGCAGTTTACTGGACAGGGCAGCTTCCTACGAGCAGTACTTC. It translates to CASSLLDRAASYEQYF.

The chain joins TRBV28 to TRBJ1-1, with D possibly TRBD1 on 6 matching bases. The V and J ends lost 3 bases and 5 bases respectively, with 16 bases between them. This CDR3 has 15 residues. Germline CDR1 is MDHEN and CDR2 is SYDVKM. CDR3 DNA sequence: TGTGCCAGCAGTTTTGCCCCGGGGGGGCAGACTGAAGCTTTCTTT. Encoded protein: CASSFAPGGQTEAFF.

The CDR3 region is CASSDSKGADGNTIYF. CDR3 sequence (DNA): TGTGCCAGCAGTGACTCGAAGGGAGCAGATGGAAACACCATATATTTT. The chain employs TRBV6-4 and TRBJ1-3; D unclear. Germline assignment: CDR1 MRHNA and CDR2 SNTAGT. Deletions cut 0 bases from V and 3 bases from J, with 12 bases between. CDR3 length: 16 amino acids.

The chain combines TRBV29-1 with TRBJ2-3; no definite D call. V dropped 4 bases and J dropped 2 bases, with 10 bases sitting between them. CDR1 and CDR2 (germline): SQVTM, ANQGSEA. This CDR3 is 13 amino acids long. CDR3 in amino acids: CSVAQIYTDTQYF. The CDR3 DNA reads TGCAGCGTTGCCCAGATATACACAGATACGCAGTATTTT.

V is TRBV19 and J is TRBJ2-1; the match to TRBD1 covers 8 bases. V lost 4 bases, J lost 0 bases, and 5 bases stayed unmatched. This CDR3 is 16 amino acids long. Looked up from germline, CDR1 is LNHDA and CDR2 is SQIVND (reference sequence). DNA for the CDR3: TGTGCCAGTAGTACCAGACAGGGGTCCTCCTACAATGAGCAGTTCTTC. Translation gives CASSTRQGSSYNEQFF.

The chain has TRBV14 and TRBJ2-2, with D perhaps matching TRBD1 (5 bases). Germline assignment: CDR1 SGHDN and CDR2 FVKESK. The CDR3 consists of 14 residues. The V end was cut by 6 bases, the J end by 8 bases, with 16 bases between. DNA of the CDR3: TGTGCCAGCAGAGGTCAGGGCCCTACTGGGGAGCTGTTTTTT. This sequence encodes CASRGQGPTGELFF.

This sequence joins TRBV5-6 and TRBJ2-1, with a weak D call TRBD2 (6 bases). The CDR3 has 18 amino acids. Germline V gene sequence: CDR1 SGHDT, CDR2 YYEEEE. Between the trimmed V and J ends, which lost 5 bases and 4 bases, there was a span of 25 bases. The CDR3 region is CASSTVPQHSGVYNEQFF. The CDR3 region has the DNA TGTGCCAGCAGTACCGTCCCCCAACATAGCGGAGTATACAATGAGCAGTTCTTC.

The chain is built from TRBV4-1 and TRBJ1-1; D is uncertain. Germline V lookup: CDR1 MGHRA, CDR2 YSYEKL. CDR3 size: 13 residues. The V end lost 0 bases, the J end lost 6 bases, and 8 bases lay between the germline ends. In DNA, the CDR3 is TGCGCCAGCAGCCAAGATCTATTGGCTGAAGCTTTCTTT. It encodes CASSQDLLAEAFF.

The rearrangement links TRBV9 to TRBJ2-1; 10 positions agree with TRBD1. CDR3 length: 18 residues. J was trimmed by 3 bases and V by 0 bases; bases with no gene match: 9. The germline V gene encodes CDR1 SGDLS and CDR2 YYNGEE. The CDR3 is CASSVAGEGTGDYNEQFF. CDR3 coding DNA: TGTGCCAGCAGCGTAGCTGGGGAGGGGACAGGGGACTACAATGAGCAGTTCTTC.

The chain couples TRBV6-1 to TRBJ2-5, with 9 nucleotides matching TRBD1. The CDR3 length is 15 residues. V shed 1 base and J 5 bases; nucleotides not matched to a gene: 5. Germline loops: CDR1 MNHNS, CDR2 SASEGT. CDR3 loop: CASSEGQGVRETQYF. The CDR3, as DNA: TGTGCCAGCAGTGAAGGACAGGGGGTCAGGGAGACCCAGTACTTC.

This sequence joins TRBV27 and TRBJ2-7, with 9 bases fitting TRBD1. Losses at the gene ends were 5 bases for V and 4 bases for J; bases not matched to a gene: 9. Germline V gives CDR1 MNHEY, CDR2 SMNVEV (reference sequence). This CDR3 contains 15 residues. DNA for the CDR3: TGTGCCAGCAGTACTCCGGGACAGGGTTTTTACGAGCAGTACTTC. It codes for CASSTPGQGFYEQYF.

This chain uses TRBV30 with TRBJ2-5, with 10 positions matching TRBD1. CDR3 length: 13 residues. Trimming cost V 5 bases and J 3 bases; bases outside gene matches: 3. Germline-derived CDR1 and CDR2 are GTSNPN and SVGIG (reference sequence). The DNA of the CDR3 is TGTGCCTGGCGGACAGGGGGTAAAGAGACCCAGTACTTC. Residues: CAWRTGGKETQYF.

The chain links TRBV6-5 to TRBJ2-5; tentative D call: TRBD2 (6 bases). Germline V lookup: CDR1 MNHEY, CDR2 SVGAGI. The CDR3 has 16 amino acids. V lost 0 bases and J 5 bases, leaving 16 bases between the germline ends. The CDR3 is CASSYSIGGEMETQYF. The CDR3 DNA follows: TGTGCCAGCAGTTACTCGATCGGGGGTGAGATGGAGACCCAGTACTTC.

The V call is TRBV29-1, the J call TRBJ2-1; TRBD2 aligns across 12 bases. The CDR3 sequence is 15 residues long. The ends lost 2 bases at V and 13 bases at J; junction bases unmatched: 12. CDR1 and CDR2 from the germline V gene are SQVTM and ANQGSEA. The CDR3 nucleotides read TGCAGCGTTGAAAAGCTAGCGGGAGGGCCAATACCCCAGTTCTTC. Translating gives CSVEKLAGGPIPQFF.

The chain has TRBV7-2 and TRBJ2-7, with 9 bases that match TRBD1. CDR1 is SGHTA, CDR2 FQGNSA, per germline. The CDR3 contains 15 residues. The ends lost 3 bases at V and 3 bases at J; junction bases unmatched: 6. The CDR3 nucleotides are TGTGCCAGCAGCTTCCGGGGACAGGGCCTCTACGAGCAGTACTTC. Amino acid sequence: CASSFRGQGLYEQYF.

This sequence joins TRBV6-1 and TRBJ2-6, with D unclear. There are 16 residues in the CDR3. Trimming cost V 0 bases and J 1 base, with 7 bases left between them. CDR1 and CDR2 from the germline V gene are MNHNS and SASEGT. The chain's CDR3 is CASSEAPYSGANVLTF. In nucleotides, the CDR3 is TGTGCCAGCAGTGAAGCGCCCTATTCTGGGGCCAACGTCCTGACTTTC.

This clone showed up just once. This CDR3 reads CASSLGTNNQPQHF. The CDR3 bases are TGTGCCAGCAGTTTGGGGACAAACAATCAGCCCCAGCATTTT. V and J are TRBV28 and TRBJ1-5; D possibly corresponds to TRBD1 (6 bases). In germline, CDR1 is MDHEN, CDR2 SYDVKM. This CDR3 spans 14 amino acids. V lost 3 bases to trimming and J lost 3 bases, with 9 bases between them.

The chain links TRBV7-9 to TRBJ2-7; D gene uncertain. The V gene's germline CDR1 is SEHNR and CDR2 FQNEAQ (reference sequence). This CDR3 is built from 11 residues. V was shortened by 5 bases and J by 3 bases, with 5 bases between the two germline ends. CDR3 sequence (DNA): TGTGCCAGCAGCCCCTTCTACGAGCAGTACTTC. It specifies CASSPFYEQYF.

This sequence joins TRBV7-9 and TRBJ2-7; 10 positions agree with TRBD1. This CDR3 has 15 residues. The germline gives CDR1 SEHNR, CDR2 FQNEAQ (reference sequence). V dropped 7 bases and J dropped 2; count of bases not matched to a gene: 8. The CDR3 loop reads CASNSGQGSAYEQYF. The CDR3 DNA reads TGTGCCAGCAACTCGGGACAGGGGAGTGCCTACGAGCAGTACTTC.

The chain uses TRBV19 and TRBJ2-1, with 11 bases fitting TRBD1. The length of the CDR3 is 15 residues. CDR1 LNHDA and CDR2 SQIVND come from the germline V gene (reference sequence). Trimming cost V 8 bases and J 9 bases; bases outside gene matches: 12. Here the CDR3 DNA reads TGTGCCAGTCACACCAAAGAGGGACAGGGGGGTGAGCAGTTCTTC. Its translation: CASHTKEGQGGEQFF.

The chain links TRBV19 to TRBJ1-3, with TRBD1 as a possible D gene (6 bases). This CDR3 is 12 amino acids long. Germline CDR1 LNHDA, CDR2 SQIVND (reference sequence). V shed 8 bases and J shed 5 bases, with 10 bases lying between them. CDR3 protein: CASEQGRNTIYF. The CDR3 nucleotides are TGTGCCAGTGAACAGGGAAGAAACACCATATATTTT.

The V and J genes are TRBV28 and TRBJ1-5; 11 bases are a match to TRBD1. The germline V gene has CDR1 MDHEN and CDR2 SYDVKM. The CDR3 loop spans 16 amino acids. Trimming at V came to 7 bases and at J to 8 bases, leaving 13 bases not matched to a gene. The CDR3 sequence is CASTPLGTGGIEPQHF. Here the CDR3 DNA reads TGTGCCAGCACCCCTCTCGGGACAGGGGGTATTGAGCCCCAGCATTTT.

This sequence joins TRBV2 and TRBJ1-6, with D perhaps TRBD1 (6 bases). Trimming took 3 bases from V and 10 from J, leaving 16 bases between them. The CDR3 runs 15 residues. From germline, CDR1 is SNHLY and CDR2 FYNNEI. CDR3 region: CASSEVQGMKSPLHF. As DNA, the CDR3 is TGTGCCAGCAGTGAGGTACAGGGAATGAAGTCACCCCTCCACTTT.

The gene calls are TRBV2 and TRBJ2-3; D is undetermined. CDR1 and CDR2 (germline): SNHLY, FYNNEI. Between the trimmed V and J ends, which lost 4 bases and 1 base, there was a span of 12 bases. The CDR3 totals 15 residues. CDR3 protein: CASSVGNAGTDTQYF. CDR3 sequence (DNA): TGTGCCAGCAGTGTGGGCAACGCCGGCACAGATACGCAGTATTTT.